This entry lists 8 T cell receptor beta chains sequenced from one sample in a study of blood T cells in healthy people across ages. Sample-barcoded 5' priming and a J-beta primer mix drove a second PCR of roughly 6 to 12 cycles. TCRdb redid the calling of the 5' RACE reads with MiXCR, one entry per CDR3 protein. The sample yields 550,000 to 750,000 distinct CDR3 sequences, under 25% seen once. Sequencing was done on a sample of blood. Receptors were obtained from a man between 70 and 80 years old in good health.

This clonotype has only a few counts. The chain uses TRBV3-1 and TRBJ2-1; TRBD2 aligns across 13 bases. V was clipped by 1 base and J by 7 bases; unmatched bases: 7. Germline CDR1 and CDR2: LGHDT and YNNKEL (reference sequence). The CDR3 totals 17 residues. The CDR3 loop reads CASSQVTSGRAVNEQFF. CDR3 coding DNA: TGTGCCAGCAGCCAAGTAACTAGCGGGAGGGCGGTGAATGAGCAGTTCTTC.

The chain uses TRBV7-3 and TRBJ2-2; TRBD1 or TRBD2 may be the D gene (5 bases each). Trimming took off 2 bases at V and 0 bases at J, with 13 bases between the two ends. CDR1 is SGHTA, CDR2 FQGTGA, per germline. The CDR3 sequence is 17 residues long. CDR3 amino acids: CASSLFGDRANTGELFF. The CDR3, as DNA: TGTGCCAGCAGCTTATTTGGGGACCGCGCGAACACCGGGGAGCTGTTTTTT.

The chain links TRBV18 to TRBJ2-1; 8 bases map to TRBD2. Looked up from germline, CDR1 is KGHSH and CDR2 is LQKENI. V shed 0 bases and J 8 bases; nucleotides not matched to a gene: 3. This CDR3 has 14 amino acids. The chain's CDR3 is CASSPPGLVYEQFF. CDR3 DNA sequence: TGTGCCAGCTCACCACCGGGACTAGTCTATGAGCAGTTCTTC.

V usage is TRBV29-1 and J usage is TRBJ2-5, with 8 positions matching TRBD2. Germline-derived CDR1 and CDR2 are SQVTM and ANQGSEA. J lost 7 bases, V lost 4 bases, and 2 bases had no gene match. The CDR3 runs to 11 residues. The CDR3 coding sequence is TGCAGCGTTGTCAGCGGGGGGACCCAGTACTTC. Translating gives CSVVSGGTQYF.

The chain is built from TRBV5-1 and TRBJ2-7; 15 positions match TRBD2. CDR3 length: 18 residues. J gave up 4 bases and V 4 bases, and 12 bases lay outside the gene matches. Germline values: CDR1 SGHRS, CDR2 YFSETQ. The CDR3 coding sequence is TGCGCCAGCAGCCGGACTAGCGGGAGGGCCCATATTTGGTACGAGCAGTACTTC. It encodes CASSRTSGRAHIWYEQYF. Filled out from reference TRBV5-1 and TRBJ2-7, the complete variable domain reads KAGVTQTPRYLIKTRGQQVTLSCSPISGHRSVSWYQQTPGQGLQFLFEYFSETQRNKGNFPGRFSGRQFSNSRSEMNVSTLELGDSALYLCASSRTSGRAHIWYEQYFGPGTRLTVT.

This clonotype has only a few counts. The chain is built from TRBV2 and TRBJ1-1; no firm D call. The CDR3 covers 14 residues. V lost 2 bases and J 0 bases, leaving 7 bases between the germline ends. Germline CDR1 and CDR2: SNHLY and FYNNEI. As DNA, the CDR3 is TGTGCCAGCAGTGAATCTCGAGTGAACACTGAAGCTTTCTTT. This translates into CASSESRVNTEAFF. The whole variable domain, remainder taken from reference TRBV2 and TRBJ1-1, is EPEVTQTPSHQVTQMGQEVILRCVPISNHLYFYWYRQILGQKVEFLVSFYNNEISEKSEIFDDQFSVERPDGSNFTLKIRSTKLEDSAMYFCASSESRVNTEAFFGQGTRLTVV.

The chain recombines TRBV7-3 with TRBJ1-1, with D possibly TRBD1 on 5 matching bases. This CDR3 region has 15 residues. V was shortened by 1 base and J by 3 bases, with 12 bases between the two germline ends. Germline CDR1 and CDR2: SGHTA and FQGTGA. This CDR3 is CASSLSREGHTEAFF. The CDR3 bases are TGTGCCAGCAGCTTAAGCAGAGAGGGGCACACTGAAGCTTTCTTT. The full variable domain, its missing parts supplied by reference TRBV7-3 and TRBJ1-1, is GAGVSQTPSNKVTEKGKYVELRCDPISGHTALYWYRQSLGQGPEFLIYFQGTGAADDSGLPNDRFFAVRPEGSVSTLKIQRTERGDSAVYLCASSLSREGHTEAFFGQGTRLTVV.

The V and J genes are TRBV7-3 and TRBJ2-5; 8 bases are a match to TRBD2. The DNA end lines up better with TRBJ2-1; the J call may be wrong. CDR1 is SGHTA and CDR2 is FQGTGA in the germline V gene. The CDR3 loop spans 14 amino acids. The CDR3 DNA reads as TGTGCCAGCAACAACGGAGCGGGAGAAAATGAGCAGTTCTTC. Residues: CASNNGAGENEQFF.